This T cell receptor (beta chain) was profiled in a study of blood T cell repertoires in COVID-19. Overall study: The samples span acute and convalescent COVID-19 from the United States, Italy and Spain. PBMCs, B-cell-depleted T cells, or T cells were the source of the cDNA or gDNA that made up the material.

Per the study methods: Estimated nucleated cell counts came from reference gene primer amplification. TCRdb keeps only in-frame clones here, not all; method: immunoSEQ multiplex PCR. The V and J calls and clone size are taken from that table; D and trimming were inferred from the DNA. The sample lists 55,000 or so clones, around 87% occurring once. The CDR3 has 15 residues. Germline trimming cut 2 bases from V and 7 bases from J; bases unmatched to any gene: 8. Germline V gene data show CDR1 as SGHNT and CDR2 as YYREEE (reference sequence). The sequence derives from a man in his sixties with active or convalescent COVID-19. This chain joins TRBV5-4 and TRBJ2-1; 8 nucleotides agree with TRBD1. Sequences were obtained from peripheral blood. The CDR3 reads CASSFGRQGANEQFF. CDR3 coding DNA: TGTGCCAGCAGCTTTGGTCGGCAGGGGGCTAATGAGCAGTTCTTC.